This T cell receptor beta chain is drawn from a study of T cell responses to AZD1222 COVID-19 vaccine. The CDR3 sequence is 13 residues long. Germline V lookup: CDR1 MNHEY, CDR2 SMNVEV (reference sequence). Trimming stripped 2 bases from V and 2 bases from J, with 7 bases between. Clones were read by immunoSEQ multiplex PCR, and TCRdb kept only the in-frame ones, dropping some. The sample has 150,000 or so clones; roughly 87% are singletons. A remark on this clone: What it recognizes is unknown.

General study findings and limits: There were mostly white British donors and more females than males, and clonal diversity was possibly underestimated.

The sequenced sample was peripheral blood, obtained on day 0 of AZD1222 vaccination. This chain uses TRBV27 with TRBJ2-7; D not resolved. This sequence was found in an adult in good health. CDR3 sequence: CASSLHGAYEQYF. CDR3 in DNA: TGTGCCAGCAGTTTACACGGAGCCTACGAGCAGTACTTC.